These 18 T cell receptor beta chains came from one sample sequenced in a study of blood T cell repertoires in COVID-19. The protocol was immunoSEQ multiplex PCR, while the TCRdb copy is restricted to in-frame clones and leaves out a portion. The table includes under 200,000 clones, approximately 89% detected once. Material for sequencing was peripheral blood. Receptors were obtained from a man aged 40-50 years with active or convalescent COVID-19.

As for this clone: This CDR3 is also generated by other DNA sequences in the sample. The chain uses TRBV6-5 and TRBJ2-2, with TRBD1 matching 9 bases. Germline assignment: CDR1 MNHEY and CDR2 SVGAGI. Trimming cost V 3 bases and J 6 bases; bases outside gene matches: 2. This CDR3 has 14 residues. DNA of the CDR3: TGTGCCAGCAGTTATGACAGGGGGTCCGGGGAGCTGTTTTTT. Amino acids: CASSYDRGSGELFF.

The genes are TRBV19 and TRBJ2-5; TRBD1 agrees at 7 bases. Per the germline V gene, CDR1 is LNHDA and CDR2 is SQIVND (reference sequence). The V gene end was trimmed by 6 bases and the J gene end by 2 bases; junction bases not matched to a gene: 0. The CDR3 has 12 residues. The CDR3 DNA is TGTGCCAGTAGACAGGGGCAAGAGACCCAGTACTTC. Amino acids: CASRQGQETQYF.

This clone was picked up a small number of times. The chain joins TRBV6-1 to TRBJ2-2; 7 positions agree with TRBD1. There are 14 residues in the CDR3. The V gene's germline CDR1 is MNHNS and CDR2 SASEGT. The V segment lost 2 bases and the J segment 3 bases; nucleotides outside the gene matches: 0. The CDR3 here is CASSEQGDTGELFF. The CDR3, as DNA: TGTGCCAGCAGTGAACAGGGGGACACCGGGGAGCTGTTTTTT.

The chain combines TRBV3-1 (or the pseudogene TRBV3-2) with TRBJ1-2, with unresolved D. CDR3 size: 13 residues. CDR1 is LGHDT and CDR2 is YNNKEL in the germline V gene (reference sequence). Trimming shortened V by 2 bases and J by 2 bases, and 6 bases separated the two germline ends. CDR3 protein: CASSQLQNYGYTF. The CDR3 region has the DNA TGTGCCAGCAGCCAACTACAGAACTATGGCTACACCTTC.

The J gene is TRBJ2-7, the V gene TRBV7-9, with D uncertain. The CDR3 runs 14 residues. V was cut by 5 bases and J by 2 bases, with 13 bases left in between. CDR1 SEHNR and CDR2 FQNEAQ come from the germline V gene (reference sequence). CDR3 residues: CASSPQLEPYEQYF. The CDR3 DNA reads as TGTGCCAGCAGCCCCCAGCTGGAGCCCTACGAGCAGTACTTC.

This clone was seen a few times. The V gene is TRBV2, the J gene TRBJ1-4, with 8 bases matching TRBD1. J was trimmed by 8 bases and V by 6 bases; bases with no gene match: 8. The CDR3 covers 14 residues. Germline V CDR1 and CDR2: SNHLY, FYNNEI. The CDR3 nucleotides are TGTGCCAGCAGGCCGGACAGGGCCATCGAAAAACTGTTTTTT. It yields the protein CASRPDRAIEKLFF.

CDR3 amino acids: CASSAGSGRTEAFF. DNA for the CDR3: TGTGCCAGCAGCGCTGGGTCAGGGCGCACTGAAGCTTTCTTT. V and J are TRBV5-4 and TRBJ1-1; D may be TRBD1 (5 bases). Germline assignment: CDR1 SGHNT and CDR2 YYREEE (reference sequence). With 4 bases removed from V and 4 bases from J, the gap between germline ends came to 14 bases. This CDR3 is 14 amino acids long.

There are a few counts of this clone. J is TRBJ1-5 and V is TRBV30; D unclear. CDR1 and CDR2 from the germline V gene are GTSNPN and SVGIG (reference sequence). This CDR3 spans 14 amino acids. Trimming took off 0 bases at V and 0 bases at J, with 6 bases between the two ends. Written as DNA, the CDR3 is TGTGCCTGGAGTGTACTAAGTAGCAATCAGCCCCAGCATTTT. It encodes CAWSVLSSNQPQHF.

The J gene is TRBJ1-5, the V gene TRBV6-5; 10 nucleotides agree with TRBD1. V lost 4 bases and J lost 9; bases outside the gene matches: 12. CDR1 is MNHEY and CDR2 is SVGAGI in the germline V gene. The CDR3 covers 16 residues. The CDR3 nucleotides are TGTGCCAGCAGTTCCTTGACAGGGGGCCCGGGAAGGCCCCAGCATTTT. It codes for CASSSLTGGPGRPQHF.

This chain joins TRBV19 and TRBJ1-1; D ambiguous. This CDR3 is built from 14 residues. Germline loops: CDR1 LNHDA, CDR2 SQIVND (reference sequence). The V gene lost 3 bases and the J gene lost 0 bases, with 8 bases spanning the gap. CDR3 DNA sequence: TGTGCCAGTAGTATCTCAGGCGTGAACACTGAAGCTTTCTTT. This codes for CASSISGVNTEAFF.

The chain has TRBV3-1 (or the pseudogene TRBV3-2) and TRBJ1-2; the D gene is possibly TRBD1 (5 bases). CDR3 size: 16 residues. The germline CDR1 and CDR2 sequences are LGHDT and YNNKEL (reference sequence). The ends were cut back, 0 bases at V and 4 bases at J, with 15 bases in the middle. The DNA of the CDR3 is TGTGCCAGCAGCCAAGATGCCCGGATCGGGGGCTATGGCTACACCTTC. Its translation is CASSQDARIGGYGYTF.

This chain links TRBV7-3 with TRBJ1-2; 8 bases line up with TRBD1. This CDR3 is built from 13 residues. The J segment lost 4 bases and the V segment lost 5 bases, leaving 3 bases of the junction unmatched. Germline CDR1 and CDR2: SGHTA and FQGTGA. For the CDR3, the DNA is TGTGCCAGCAGCGCTGACAGGGGCTATGGCTACACCTTC. Protein product: CASSADRGYGYTF.

This chain links TRBV7-8 with TRBJ2-3; 8 nucleotides agree with TRBD2. The germline gives CDR1 SGHVS, CDR2 FQNEAQ. The ends lost 5 bases at V and 5 bases at J; junction bases unmatched: 15. The CDR3 sequence is 17 residues long. CDR3 in amino acids: CASSPRGSGDFLDTQYF. The CDR3 coding sequence is TGTGCCAGCAGCCCTCGGGGTAGCGGGGATTTTTTAGATACGCAGTATTTT.

The chain recombines TRBV10-1 with TRBJ1-2; TRBD1 might be the D (6 bases). The germline CDR1 and CDR2 sequences are WNHNN and SYGVQD (reference sequence). V was clipped by 1 base and J by 2 bases, with 14 bases between them. This CDR3 has 16 residues. CDR3 sequence: CASSECRGIPNYGYTF. The CDR3 coding sequence is TGCGCCAGCAGTGAGTGTAGGGGGATACCCAACTATGGCTACACCTTC.

The chain links TRBV7-9 to TRBJ1-1, with 7 bases fitting TRBD1. The trim removed 5 bases at V and 2 bases at J, leaving 11 bases unmatched. Germline CDR1 SEHNR, CDR2 FQNEAQ (reference sequence). The CDR3 totals 16 residues. In DNA, the CDR3 is TGTGCCAGCAGCCACCAGGGGGGCATGGGTAACACTGAAGCTTTCTTT. Translation gives CASSHQGGMGNTEAFF.

The chain links TRBV24-1 to TRBJ2-2; 8 positions match TRBD1. Germline assignment: CDR1 KGHDR and CDR2 SFDVKD. Trimming took 8 bases from V and 1 from J; bases not matched to a gene: 2. The CDR3 has 14 amino acids. The CDR3 DNA is TGTGCCACCACCGGGACAGGGAACACCGGGGAGCTGTTTTTT. Amino acids: CATTGTGNTGELFF.

The V call is TRBV6-5, the J call TRBJ1-1, with D uncertain. Trimming removed 4 bases from V and 1 base from J, with 13 bases in between. The germline V gene encodes CDR1 MNHEY and CDR2 SVGAGI. This CDR3 has 15 residues. The CDR3 region is CASSSLGSRNTEAFF. Written as DNA, the CDR3 is TGTGCCAGCAGTTCCTTAGGATCTAGGAACACTGAAGCTTTCTTT.

The gene calls are TRBV2 and TRBJ2-7, with TRBD1 identical over 7 bases. J lost 0 bases, V lost 7 bases, and 9 bases had no gene match. Germline CDR1 reads SNHLY; CDR2 reads FYNNEI. The CDR3 is made up of 15 amino acids. The CDR3 DNA reads as TGTGCCAGCAACCCACAGGGGCCAAACTCCTACGAGCAGTACTTC. Amino acids: CASNPQGPNSYEQYF.